A single sample is the source of the 14 T cell receptor beta chains below, sequenced in a study of CD8 T cells in Susac syndrome. After extraction with the RNeasy kit, about 0.5 to 1 ug of the RNA was reverse transcribed using random hexamers. One entry per CDR3 protein results from TCRdb running MiXCR on the immunoSEQ multiplex PCR reads. The sample shows under 200,000 distinct CDR3 sequences, about 95% of them seen only once. Sequenced sample: CD4+ T cells from PBMCs. Receptors were obtained from a human donor in good health.

This chain links TRBV20-1 with TRBJ2-1; perhaps TRBD1 as D (5 bases). Trimming pared 0 bases from V and 6 bases from J, leaving 15 bases between. The CDR3 spans 15 residues. Looked up from germline, CDR1 is DFQATT and CDR2 is SNEGSKA (reference sequence). This CDR3 reads CSARDPLAGANEQFF. DNA for the CDR3: TGCAGTGCTAGAGATCCCCTGGCTGGGGCCAATGAGCAGTTCTTC.

This chain uses TRBV12-3 or TRBV12-4 with TRBJ2-1, with TRBD2 matching over 11 bases. The CDR3 length is 15 residues. V shed 5 bases and J 6 bases; nucleotides not matched to a gene: 6. This CDR3 is CASSRSSGGTNEQFF. The CDR3 DNA follows: TGTGCCAGCAGTAGATCTAGCGGGGGGACCAATGAGCAGTTCTTC.

The CDR3 DNA follows: TGTGCCAGCAGCAAACGGACAGGGGGCTCTGGCTACACCTTC. Encoded protein: CASSKRTGGSGYTF. The chain has TRBV21-1 and TRBJ1-2; TRBD1 is the table's D call, not checked against the DNA. TRBV21-1 is designated a pseudogene. CDR3 length equals 14 residues.

The CDR3, as DNA: TGTGCCAGCAGCTTAGGTAGCGGGGGGGCCCGGGAGACCCAGTACTTC. Its protein product is CASSLGSGGARETQYF. This chain uses TRBV7-2 with TRBJ2-5, with TRBD2 identical over 11 bases. CDR3 length: 16 amino acids. The germline V gene has CDR1 SGHTA and CDR2 FQGNSA. V shed 1 base and J 5 bases; nucleotides not matched to a gene: 6.

The genes are TRBV20-1 and TRBJ2-7, with 10 bases lining up with TRBD1. The CDR3 is made up of 15 amino acids. Germline CDR1 DFQATT, CDR2 SNEGSKA (reference sequence). The V segment lost 5 bases and the J segment 2 bases; nucleotides outside the gene matches: 9. Here the CDR3 DNA reads TGCAGTGCTGCCGGAAGGACAGGGGGAACCTACGAGCAGTACTTC. Protein sequence: CSAAGRTGGTYEQYF.

This CDR3 reads CARTGQKYNEQFF. The CDR3 DNA reads TGTGCCAGAACGGGACAGAAGTACAATGAGCAGTTCTTC. V is TRBV2 and J is TRBJ2-1, with 7 bases that match TRBD1. Losses at the gene ends were 9 bases for V and 4 bases for J; bases not matched to a gene: 6. There are 13 residues in the CDR3. The germline CDR1 and CDR2 sequences are SNHLY and FYNNEI.

V gene TRBV12-3 or TRBV12-4 combines with J gene TRBJ2-7; possibly TRBD1 for D (5 bases). The CDR3 is 14 residues long. V lost 8 bases and J 5 bases, leaving 19 bases between the germline ends. The CDR3 is CASLTTPGFHEQYF. The DNA for the CDR3 is TGTGCCAGCCTCACGACCCCAGGGTTCCACGAGCAGTACTTC.

This chain joins TRBV6-5 and TRBJ2-6, with TRBD1 matching over 7 bases. Germline-derived CDR1 and CDR2 are MNHEY and SVGAGI. This CDR3 region has 16 residues. J lost 0 bases, V lost 4 bases, and 3 bases had no gene match. The CDR3, as DNA: TGTGCCAGCAGTTCACAGGGGTTCTCTGGGGCCAACGTCCTGACTTTC. Residues: CASSSQGFSGANVLTF.

This clonotype was counted a few times. The chain couples TRBV18 to TRBJ2-2; D ambiguous. Trimming removed 0 bases from V and 4 bases from J, with 0 bases in between. The CDR3 has 12 amino acids. CDR1 is KGHSH and CDR2 is LQKENI in the germline V gene. CDR3 protein: CASSPPTGELFF. In DNA, the CDR3 is TGTGCCAGCTCACCACCCACCGGGGAGCTGTTTTTT.

The rearrangement joins TRBV6-5 to TRBJ1-2; 7 nucleotides align to TRBD1. The CDR3 runs to 15 residues. Unmatched junction bases numbered 7, after V lost 2 bases and J lost 4 bases. In germline, CDR1 is MNHEY, CDR2 SVGAGI. The CDR3 nucleotides are TGTGCCAGCAGTTACGACAGGGCCCGCGGCTATGGCTACACCTTC. Its protein is CASSYDRARGYGYTF.

This chain connects TRBV12-3 or TRBV12-4 to TRBJ1-5, with 12 bases fitting TRBD1. Losses at the gene ends were 3 bases for V and 6 bases for J; bases not matched to a gene: 3. The CDR3 sequence is 15 residues long. The CDR3 sequence is CASSFKGQGAQPQHF. For the CDR3, the DNA is TGTGCCAGCAGTTTTAAGGGACAGGGGGCTCAGCCCCAGCATTTT.

The CDR3 bases are TGTGCCAGCAAAACGGGCTATGGCTACACCTTC. Amino acids: CASKTGYGYTF. The chain joins TRBV2 to TRBJ1-2; D unclear. Trimming removed 7 bases from V and 4 bases from J, with 7 bases in between. CDR3 length equals 11 residues. Germline V gives CDR1 SNHLY, CDR2 FYNNEI.

The chain joins TRBV5-6 to TRBJ1-2; the D is unclear. The CDR3 is made up of 14 amino acids. Per germline, CDR1 SGHDT and CDR2 YYEEEE. The V gene lost 0 bases and the J gene lost 1 base, with 7 bases spanning the gap. CDR3 region: CASSLEGRNYGYTF. The CDR3 DNA reads TGTGCCAGCAGCTTGGAAGGACGTAACTATGGCTACACCTTC.

The chain joins TRBV20-1 to TRBJ1-4, with 8 bases identical to TRBD1. Germline assignment: CDR1 DFQATT and CDR2 SNEGSKA (reference sequence). There are 13 residues in the CDR3. V lost 1 base and J lost 5; bases outside the gene matches: 0. The CDR3, as DNA: TGCAGTGCTAGAGGACAGGGGAATGAAAAACTGTTTTTT. Protein: CSARGQGNEKLFF.